This T cell receptor (beta chain) comes out of a study of blood T cell repertoires in COVID-19. Study context: Italy, Spain and the United States were the sources of the convalescent and acute COVID-19 samples. The cDNA or gDNA used as material had been derived from T cells, B-cell-depleted T cells, or PBMCs.

The germline CDR1 and CDR2 sequences are SGHVS and FQNEAQ. This CDR3 region has 14 residues. V was pared by 1 base and J by 3 bases, with 10 bases between. Profiling relied on immunoSEQ multiplex PCR, and the TCRdb table lists in-frame clones only, not all of them. The sample holds 210,000 or so clones, about 88% seen once. Specimen: peripheral blood. The rearrangement links TRBV7-8 to TRBJ2-7; D is unresolved. The receptor was isolated from an older woman with acute or convalescent COVID-19. CDR3 bases: TGTGCCAGCAGCTTAGAGGTACGGAGCTACGAGCAGTACTTC. It codes for CASSLEVRSYEQYF.